This record concerns one T cell receptor (beta chain) sequence. Its matching antigen is unknown. The length of the CDR3 is 15 residues. V trimming: 0 bases; J trimming: 5 bases; junction bases outside the gene matches: 5. Germline CDR1 reads SGHTS; CDR2 reads YDEGEE. This record belongs to a study of OX40 agonist ivuxolimab in advanced cancers. Across the whole study: The eligibility criteria allowed prior anti-PD-1, anti-PD-L1 or anti-CTLA-4 therapy, and approximately 40% had some.

Study-level results: On average, CD8+ T cells showed a greater number of expanded clones than CD4+.

Produced via immunoSEQ multiplex PCR; TCRdb's table is partial and in-frame only. The table shows 49,000 or so clones, with around 90% occurring only once. This clonotype was obtained from an adult with an advanced solid tumor such as melanoma, head and neck, liver or kidney cancer. The gene calls are TRBV5-8 and TRBJ1-1, with TRBD1 identical over 9 bases. The sample was CD4+ or CD8+ T cells sorted from blood, taken in a trial of the OX40 agonist ivuxolimab. The DNA of the CDR3 is TGTGCCAGCAGCTTGGACAGGGGGCGAGGGACTGAAGCTTTCTTT. Translated, it gives CASSLDRGRGTEAFF.